This TCR beta chain was observed in a study of cytomegalovirus exposure and HLA in healthy donors. Study as a whole: Unique TCRs numbering some 77 million, obtained from HLA-typed donors, made up an early data release.

Germline values: CDR1 MRHNA, CDR2 SNTAGT. The CDR3 extends over 11 amino acids. Trimming removed 5 bases at V and 6 bases at J, with 8 bases between. To note about this clone: No antigen is known for it.

The study, taken as a whole, reports: Judged likely to be a sequencing artifact was a cluster of highly shared sequence variants.

PCR employed 60 Vbeta and 13 Jbeta primers. The method was immunoSEQ multiplex PCR; TCRdb's version includes in-frame clones alone and lacks a portion of them. Of approximately 77,000 clones in the sample, 75% to 80% were seen once. The clonotype comes from a man aged 35-49 years in good health and CMV-seronegative. The sample comprised PBMCs. The J gene is TRBJ2-7, the V gene TRBV6-4; perhaps TRBD2 as D (6 bases). The CDR3 nucleotides are TGTGCCAGCAGTCAGGGAGGCGAGCAGTACTTC. It codes for CASSQGGEQYF.